The 2 T cell receptor beta chains below were found in one sample sequenced in a study of shared clonotypes between healthy human individuals. TCRdb's table, derived via immunoSEQ multiplex PCR, lists solely in-frame clones and lacks some. The sample shows roughly 500,000 clones, 76% of them seen only once. Sample: PBMCs. Receptors originate from a woman aged 35 to 49 in good health. Some clones in this sample may be carry-over from other donors' samples.

This clone has a count of ten or more. This sample includes further DNA sequences coding for the same CDR3. The rearrangement joins TRBV28 to TRBJ1-2, with 8 bases aligning to TRBD1. This CDR3 has 16 residues. The V gene's germline CDR1 is MDHEN and CDR2 SYDVKM. V lost 2 bases to trimming and J lost 6 bases; unmatched junction nucleotides: 11. CDR3 region: CASSLIPGGASNGYTF. For the CDR3, the DNA is TGTGCCAGCAGTTTAATTCCAGGGGGCGCAAGTAATGGCTACACCTTC.

The chain recombines TRBV9 with TRBJ1-2, with D possibly matching TRBD1 (5 bases). The CDR3 spans 15 residues. From germline, CDR1 is SGDLS and CDR2 YYNGEE. Trimming stripped 3 bases from V and 4 bases from J, with 16 bases between. Here the CDR3 reads CASSAGQGSAYGYTF. As DNA, the CDR3 is TGTGCCAGCAGCGCGGGGCAGGGTAGCGCCTATGGCTACACCTTC.